Detailed here is one T cell receptor beta chain. Antigen unknown. Generated by immunoSEQ multiplex PCR, the TCRdb table keeps only in-frame clones and is missing some. Of approximately 190,000 clones in the sample, 70% were seen once. With 6 bases clipped from V and 5 bases from J, the junction kept 11 bases outside the gene matches. Germline loops: CDR1 SGHRS, CDR2 YFSETQ. The CDR3 extends over 15 amino acids. The data derive from a study of cytotoxic CD8 clonotypes in ibrutinib-treated CLL. Across the study: The average sample held roughly 250,000 productive templates and fewer than 100,000 productive rearrangements. General study findings and limits: A rise in clonality was seen at ibrutinib response, and a fall back toward baseline was seen at progression.

The rearrangement uses TRBV5-1 and TRBJ1-1; 9 bases fit TRBD1. This TCR was sampled from a human donor with chronic lymphocytic leukemia. The source was PBMCs, collected after 12 months of ibrutinib treatment. CDR3 residues: CASNLADRGGTEAFF. DNA of the CDR3: TGCGCCAGCAACTTAGCGGACAGGGGAGGAACTGAAGCTTTCTTT.